This T cell receptor beta chain came from a study of CXCR3-negative and CXCR3-positive naive CD8 T cells. Study-wide context: Each library gave roughly 1.6 +/- 0.3 million of approximately 140 million TRB reads. Findings of the study overall: CXCR3-positive naive cells had TRB CDR3s that were more hydrophobic than CXCR3-negative naive cells had.

By phenotype, naive CD8+ T cells were CD45RO-CCR7+CD27+CD95-. As to this clonotype: The target antigen is unknown.

The method, 5' RACE with UMI labels, was used to prepare the TRB cDNA libraries. TCRdb reprocessed the 5' RACE reads, with one entry per CDR3 protein and no DNA. This table holds some 130,000 distinct CDR3 sequences. The clonotype was recovered from a human donor in good health. Some clones in this sample may be carry-over from other donors' samples. Material for sequencing was naive CXCR3+ CD8+ T cells from blood. Subset denoted: CD45RO-CCR7+CD27+CD95- naive CD8+ T cells expressing CXCR3 (TNR3+).

The chain's CDR3 is CATSRAGQSYNEQFF. This chain connects TRBV15 to TRBJ2-1; there is no DNA to check the TCRdb D call of TRBD1. The CDR3 is 15 residues long. CDR1 LNHNV and CDR2 YYDKDF come from the germline V gene (reference sequence).